One and the same sample provided the 8 T cell receptor beta chains below, sequenced in a study of blood T cell repertoires in COVID-19. Sequencing was performed with immunoSEQ multiplex PCR; in TCRdb, only in-frame clones are kept and a portion is missing. The sample contains 200,000 or so clones, 86% of which appear only once. The source material was peripheral blood. These receptors came from a woman aged 50 to 65 with acute or convalescent COVID-19.

This clone has only a few counts. The chain couples TRBV4-1 to TRBJ1-2; perhaps TRBD1 as D (6 bases). Per the germline V gene, CDR1 is MGHRA and CDR2 is YSYEKL. The ends were cut back, 3 bases at V and 5 bases at J, with 13 bases in the middle. This CDR3 is 14 amino acids long. The CDR3 here is CASSQQQGDYGYTF. The CDR3 DNA follows: TGCGCCAGCAGCCAGCAACAGGGAGATTATGGCTACACCTTC.

CDR3 loop: CSASMVAGEETQYF. The CDR3 DNA follows: TGCAGTGCTAGTATGGTAGCGGGAGAGGAGACCCAGTACTTC. The genes are TRBV20-1 and TRBJ2-5; 9 nucleotides match TRBD2. Losses at the gene ends were 3 bases for V and 5 bases for J; bases not matched to a gene: 7. The germline gives CDR1 DFQATT, CDR2 SNEGSKA (reference sequence). The CDR3 length is 14 residues.

A few counts support this clone. The chain uses TRBV7-9 and TRBJ2-1; D uncertain. The CDR3 runs 14 residues. CDR1 is SEHNR and CDR2 is FQNEAQ in the germline V gene (reference sequence). Trimming left V 6 bases short and J 4 bases short, with 13 bases between. The CDR3 spells CASRRSTPYNEQFF. The CDR3 DNA sequence: TGTGCCAGCAGGCGGTCAACTCCTTACAATGAGCAGTTCTTC.

The rearrangement uses TRBV12-3 or TRBV12-4 and TRBJ2-7; possibly TRBD1 for D (5 bases). The length of the CDR3 is 13 residues. V was shortened by 6 bases and J by 3 bases, with 12 bases between the two germline ends. CDR3 bases: TGTGCCAGCAGCAAAGACAGTTACTACGAGCAGTACTTC. This sequence encodes CASSKDSYYEQYF.

The V and J genes are TRBV20-1 and TRBJ1-1; weak D call: TRBD1 (5 bases). V shed 8 bases and J shed 3 bases, with 10 bases lying between them. The CDR3 loop spans 11 amino acids. The germline gives CDR1 DFQATT, CDR2 SNEGSKA (reference sequence). The CDR3 spells CSRTGDTEAFF. The CDR3 nucleotides are TGCAGTCGTACAGGAGACACTGAAGCTTTCTTT.

The chain joins TRBV29-1 to TRBJ1-4; no definite D call. This CDR3 has 12 residues. Per germline, CDR1 SQVTM and CDR2 ANQGSEA. Trimming shortened V by 4 bases and J by 4 bases, and 7 bases separated the two germline ends. Here the CDR3 reads CSVARHNEKLFF. The CDR3 coding sequence is TGCAGCGTTGCCAGACATAATGAAAAACTGTTTTTT.

The chain couples TRBV30 to TRBJ1-4, with 7 bases identical to TRBD1. Germline-derived CDR1 and CDR2 are GTSNPN and SVGIG (reference sequence). CDR3 size: 14 residues. The V gene end was trimmed by 0 bases and the J gene end by 5 bases; junction bases not matched to a gene: 3. The CDR3: CAWSVQGLNEKLFF. The CDR3 bases are TGTGCCTGGAGTGTACAGGGGTTAAATGAAAAACTGTTTTTT.

This chain joins TRBV28 and TRBJ1-6; TRBD1 matches 7 bases. The germline gives CDR1 MDHEN, CDR2 SYDVKM. J gave up 10 bases and V 6 bases, and 9 bases lay outside the gene matches. This CDR3 spans 14 amino acids. The CDR3 spells CASRKQGYTSPLHF. The CDR3 bases are TGTGCCAGCAGAAAACAGGGGTACACCTCACCCCTCCACTTT.